The source of this TCR beta chain is a study of cytomegalovirus exposure and HLA in healthy donors. The study ran its PCR with 60 Vbeta and 13 Jbeta primers. The authors' processing: Per a later analysis, the number of unique TCR beta chains was around 80 million, of which about 10 million were shared. Some clones are missing from TCRdb's copy, which holds only in-frame ones; the method was immunoSEQ multiplex PCR. V and J calls and clone size are given by that table; D and trimming were obtained from the DNA. The table includes 100,000 or so clones, 80% to 85% detected once. The CDR3 sequence is 14 residues long. Looked up from germline, CDR1 is LNHDA and CDR2 is SQIVND (reference sequence). V was shortened by 3 bases and J by 8 bases, with 11 bases between the two germline ends.

The clonotype originates from a man in his forties or fifties in good health and CMV-seronegative. Sample: PBMCs. The chain has TRBV19 and TRBJ1-6, with D possibly being TRBD1 (5 bases). As DNA, the CDR3 is TGTGCCAGTAGTATGGCAGGGATTGATTCACCCCTCCACTTT. Translating gives CASSMAGIDSPLHF.